The sequence of this TCR beta chain was determined in a study of blood T cell repertoires in COVID-19. Trimming stripped 6 bases from V and 5 bases from J, with 16 bases between. Germline V gene lookup returns CDR1 LGHDT and CDR2 YNNKEL (reference sequence). This CDR3 spans 14 amino acids. Method: immunoSEQ multiplex PCR; TCRdb's copy keeps in-frame clones and lacks some. The data show around 170,000 clones, with about 80% seen just once and about 1.5% held by the top ten. V is TRBV3-1 (or the pseudogene TRBV3-2) and J is TRBJ1-1, with D tentatively TRBD1 (6 bases). This clonotype originated in a human donor in a cohort sampled during active COVID-19. The sequencing sample was made of peripheral blood. The CDR3 DNA reads TGTGCCAGCAGTTACACCGACAGGATGACTGAAGCTTTCTTT. Encoded protein: CASSYTDRMTEAFF.